This entry lists 9 T cell receptor beta chains sequenced from one sample in a study of blood T cell repertoires in COVID-19. Sequencing was performed with immunoSEQ multiplex PCR; in TCRdb, only in-frame clones are kept and a portion is missing. In the table there are 150,000 or so clones, about four fifths of which are singletons. Specimen: PBMCs or T cells enriched from blood (not recorded which). The receptors were sampled from a man aged 45 to 65 who had recovered from COVID-19.

V usage is TRBV19 and J usage is TRBJ2-5; 9 positions match TRBD1. Germline CDR1 is LNHDA and CDR2 is SQIVND (reference sequence). V lost 6 bases, J lost 1 base, and 6 bases stayed unmatched. This CDR3 is built from 15 residues. DNA for the CDR3: TGTGCCAGTAGACCGGACAGGGGATCCCAAGAGACCCAGTACTTC. Protein: CASRPDRGSQETQYF.

Here the CDR3 DNA reads TGTGCCAGCAGCCCTAATTGGGGGGGCGCGGAGCTGTTTTTT. This codes for CASSPNWGGAELFF. V and J are TRBV3-1 (or the pseudogene TRBV3-2) and TRBJ2-2; D possibly corresponds to TRBD2 (7 bases). Trimming shortened V by 4 bases and J by 10 bases, and 16 bases separated the two germline ends. Germline V lookup: CDR1 LGHDT, CDR2 YNNKEL (reference sequence). The CDR3 has 14 amino acids.

The chain has TRBV6-2 or TRBV6-3 and TRBJ2-2, with D perhaps matching TRBD2 (6 bases). The CDR3 contains 15 residues. Germline assignment: CDR1 MNHEY and CDR2 SVGEGT. V dropped 6 bases and J dropped 7 bases, with 18 bases sitting between them. The CDR3, as DNA: TGTGCCAGCAGCCCCACTTGGGACTCCAACGGGGAGCTGTTTTTT. Its protein is CASSPTWDSNGELFF.

The J gene is TRBJ2-7, the V gene TRBV5-6, with 12 bases lining up with TRBD2. CDR1 and CDR2 (germline): SGHDT, YYEEEE. CDR3 length: 15 residues. With V trimmed by 4 bases and J by 3 bases, 5 bases remained unmatched. CDR3 sequence: CASSGGLAGSYEQYF. Here the CDR3 DNA reads TGTGCCAGCAGCGGCGGACTAGCGGGAAGCTACGAGCAGTACTTC.

V gene TRBV5-6 combines with J gene TRBJ1-1; 8 bases map to TRBD1. J gave up 6 bases and V 4 bases, and 8 bases lay outside the gene matches. The CDR3 has 14 amino acids. Germline loops: CDR1 SGHDT, CDR2 YYEEEE. CDR3 in DNA: TGTGCCAGCAGCAACGGACAGGGTTACGCTGAAGCTTTCTTT. Encoded protein: CASSNGQGYAEAFF.

This clone was detected only once. The CDR3 protein is CASSAGLRNTEAFF. CDR3 nucleotides: TGTGCCAGCAGTGCAGGGTTGAGGAACACTGAAGCTTTCTTT. The J gene is TRBJ1-1, the V gene TRBV2; TRBD1 might be the D (5 bases). This CDR3 is 14 amino acids long. The germline CDR1 and CDR2 sequences are SNHLY and FYNNEI. V gave up 4 bases and J gave up 1 base, with 10 bases separating them.

J is TRBJ2-5 and V is TRBV7-2; 16 bases align to TRBD2. The V and J ends lost 0 bases and 6 bases, in that order; junction bases with no gene match: 16. CDR1 SGHTA and CDR2 FQGNSA come from the germline V gene. There are 21 residues in the CDR3. Here the CDR3 reads CASSLARYPGLAGGLVKTQYF. The CDR3 nucleotides read TGTGCCAGCAGCTTAGCTCGATATCCGGGACTAGCGGGGGGGCTGGTGAAGACCCAGTACTTC. Together with reference TRBV7-2 and TRBJ2-5, the CDR3 gives the full variable domain: GAGVSQSPSNKVTEKGKDVELRCDPISGHTALYWYRQSLGQGLEFLIYFQGNSAPDKSGLPSDRFSAERTGGSVSTLTIQRTQQEDSAVYLCASSLARYPGLAGGLVKTQYFGPGTRLLVL.

The chain joins TRBV28 to TRBJ1-1, with unresolved D. Per germline, CDR1 MDHEN and CDR2 SYDVKM. The CDR3 is 14 amino acids. The ends were cut back, 4 bases at V and 1 base at J, with 10 bases in the middle. The CDR3 nucleotides are TGTGCCAGCAGTTATACACGGGAGAACACTGAAGCTTTCTTT. Amino acids: CASSYTRENTEAFF.

J is TRBJ2-1 and V is TRBV7-3, with 10 nucleotides matching TRBD1. CDR1 and CDR2 from the germline V gene are SGHTA and FQGTGA. V gave up 5 bases and J gave up 6 bases; unmatched junction bases: 4. This CDR3 is 14 amino acids long. The DNA of the CDR3 is TGTGCCAGCAGCCCGGACAGGGGGGCCAATGAGCAGTTCTTC. This codes for CASSPDRGANEQFF.